Sequencing of this T cell receptor (beta chain) was carried out in a study of CD8 T cells in ankylosing spondylitis. Germline CDR1 is SGHRS and CDR2 is YFSETQ. The CDR3 sequence is 14 residues long. The trim removed 4 bases at V and 1 base at J, leaving 4 bases unmatched. This clonotype occurred many times. TCRdb redid the calling of the 5' RACE reads with MiXCR, one entry per CDR3 protein. This repertoire shows some 54,000 distinct CDR3 sequences, 6.5% to 9% found once; its top ten account for roughly 8%. Sequenced sample: blood, either unsorted or a sorted T cell fraction (not recorded which). The rearrangement links TRBV5-1 to TRBJ1-1; TRBD1 matches 7 bases. This TCR derives from a female donor with ankylosing spondylitis or in good health (not recorded which). CDR3 nucleotides: TGCGCCAGCAGCCAAGGACAGGAGAACACTGAAGCTTTCTTT. Protein product: CASSQGQENTEAFF.